This T cell receptor beta chain emerged from a study of CD8+ T cells in alopecia areata (dated by TCRdb to between 2017 and 2018). Broadly, across the study: The treated patients, all with moderate-to-severe alopecia areata, were enrolled in an open-label pilot trial of oral tofacitinib given at 5 to 10 mg twice daily. The SALT score, which quantifies the percentage of affected scalp surface area, was used to measure disease severity in treated patients. immunoSEQ multiplex PCR using 35 Vbeta forward primers and 13 Jbeta reverse primers was used to amplify TCRbeta CDR3 regions. Scalp clonality was compared among normal scalp (n=4), patchy alopecia areata scalp (n=8), and alopecia totalis/universalis scalp (n=8). RNA came from the PAXgene miRNA kit for fixed scalp, the miRNeasy kit for PBMCs, and the RNeasy kit for mouse skin. Tofacitinib was given for 6 to 18 months, followed by 6 months of follow-up off drug to assess delayed response and recurrence. Tofacitinib-treated patients had biopsies at baseline and at 4 and 24 weeks of treatment, with a later scalp biopsy in several patients. Human TCRbeta sequencing covered scalp tissue and sorted CD4+ and CD8+ peripheral blood T cells from patchy and totalis/universalis alopecia areata patients and healthy controls. High-throughput TCRbeta sequencing was used to examine T cell clonal expansion in alopecia areata in both the C3H/HeJ mouse model and human patients.

The library came from the immunoSEQ multiplex PCR assay. For TCR sequencing, RNA was extracted from every sample and reverse transcribed into cDNA to serve as template. SuperScript III was used to make first-strand cDNA, primed with a 2:1 mix of oligo-dT and random hexamers. A synthetic immune receptor repertoire was used to gauge amplification bias, and whatever bias remained was removed computationally. Per the source publication's procedure: After raw reads were preprocessed to remove errors, the CDR3 was defined following IMGT conventions as running from the conserved cysteine to phenylalanine. To get clonality, Shannon entropy was normalized by log2 of the number of productive unique TCRs and the result was subtracted from 1. CD4 or CD8 identity of scalp clones was inferred by cross-referencing scalp TCRbeta sequences with sorted blood CD4 and CD8 repertoires. TCRdb obtained this table from immuneACCESS and retained in-frame rearrangements with V and J assigned. These tables miss some clones; where compared with another copy, unresolved V genes account for less than half of the shortfall, and the remainder is unexplained. V and J calls plus clone size are reproduced from that table; the DNA served to infer D and trimming. Counted in this sample were roughly 150,000 clones; about 51% of them appeared once. Together, the top ten hold more than 15% of the sample.

This clone appeared a few times. Its antigen is still unknown. No base quality values were provided; no much bigger clone lies one nucleotide off. Study-level results and caveats: Scalp clonality and the number of expanded CD8+ clones among the top 100 scalp clones were significantly decreased by tofacitinib. Compared with normal scalp, lesional scalp, particularly in alopecia totalis/universalis, had higher clonality and more expanded CD8+ clones, which suggests antigenic drive. Because the treated cohort was small and had only one nonresponder, larger studies are needed to examine links between baseline CD8+ expansion and response. During tofacitinib treatment, many expanded lesional clones remained in scalp and blood, and this persistence may partly explain relapse after treatment is stopped. TCR sequences shared between patients were less clear than in mice, possibly partly because of HLA diversity in the patient population. Resident alphabeta T cells in normal human skin are also sequenced, complicating scalp TCR repertoire analysis, unlike mouse skin dominated by gammadelta T cells.

In the paper's terms, the time point label means: around 28 days on oral tofacitinib. Interpreted using the paper, the treatment or condition label stands for: oral pan-JAK inhibitor, 5-10 mg twice daily. Lesional scalp punch biopsies and peripheral blood were obtained from alopecia areata patients. PBMCs were isolated by density centrifugation and stained for CD3, CD4 and CD8, after which CD4+ and CD8+ T cells were sorted on a FACSAria. The sequence was collected from a human donor with alopecia areata. Source: CD8+ T cells sorted from blood, taken at week 4, from a patient treated with tofacitinib.

The CDR3 protein: CASSQGKRGPPTDTQYF. The sequenced DNA: TGTGCCAGCAGCCAGGGAAAGCGGGGGCCTCCCACAGATACGCAGTATTTT. The rearranged segments are TRBV4-2 and TRBJ2-3; TRBD2 agrees with 8 junctional bases. Trimming leaves V shorter by 3 bases and J shorter by 2 bases, with the junction holding 10 bases beyond the gene matches. The CDR3 sequence holds 17 residues, the cysteine and phenylalanine included. The read is trimmed to its CDR3 DNA, 51 bases read in frame from base 1. Looking up the germline V gene yields CDR1 LGHNA and CDR2 YNFKEQ.